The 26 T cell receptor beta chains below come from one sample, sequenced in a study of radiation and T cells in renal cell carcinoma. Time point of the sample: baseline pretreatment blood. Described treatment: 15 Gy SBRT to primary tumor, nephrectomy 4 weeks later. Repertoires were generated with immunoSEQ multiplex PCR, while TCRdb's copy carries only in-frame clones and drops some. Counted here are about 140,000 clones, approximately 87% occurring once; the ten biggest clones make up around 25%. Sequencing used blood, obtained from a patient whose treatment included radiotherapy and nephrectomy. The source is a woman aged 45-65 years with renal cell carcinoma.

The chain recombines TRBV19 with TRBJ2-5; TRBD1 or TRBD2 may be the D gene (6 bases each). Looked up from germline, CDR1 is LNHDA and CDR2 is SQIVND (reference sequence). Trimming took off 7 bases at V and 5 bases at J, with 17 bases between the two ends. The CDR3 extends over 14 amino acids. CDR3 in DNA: TGTGCCAGTAACTACGCTTCGGGGGCGGAGACCCAGTACTTC. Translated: CASNYASGAETQYF.

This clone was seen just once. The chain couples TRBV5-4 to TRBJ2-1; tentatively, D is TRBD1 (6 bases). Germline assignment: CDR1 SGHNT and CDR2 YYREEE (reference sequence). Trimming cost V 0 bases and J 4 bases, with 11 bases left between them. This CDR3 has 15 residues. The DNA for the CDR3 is TGTGCCAGCAGCTTGGACAGGGATGGTTACAATGAGCAGTTCTTC. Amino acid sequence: CASSLDRDGYNEQFF.

The CDR3, as DNA: TGTGCCAGCAGATCGGACTTTCACGGGGAGCTGTTTTTT. It is translated as CASRSDFHGELFF. The chain links TRBV6-1 to TRBJ2-2; a possible D gene is TRBD2 (5 bases). The CDR3 has 13 amino acids. The V gene lost 6 bases and the J gene lost 7 bases, with 12 bases spanning the gap. Looked up from germline, CDR1 is MNHNS and CDR2 is SASEGT.

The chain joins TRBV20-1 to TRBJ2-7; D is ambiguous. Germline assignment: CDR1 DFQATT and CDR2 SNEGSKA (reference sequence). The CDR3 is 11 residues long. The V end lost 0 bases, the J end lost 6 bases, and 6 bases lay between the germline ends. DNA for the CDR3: TGCAGTGCTAGAGAACAAGGCGAGCAGTACTTC. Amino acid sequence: CSAREQGEQYF.

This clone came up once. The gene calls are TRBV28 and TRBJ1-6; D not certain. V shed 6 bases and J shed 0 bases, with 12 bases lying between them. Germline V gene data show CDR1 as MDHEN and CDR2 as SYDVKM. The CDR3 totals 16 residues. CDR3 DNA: TGTGCCAGCAGCCCCGTTACAGACTCCTATAATTCACCCCTCCACTTT. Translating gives CASSPVTDSYNSPLHF. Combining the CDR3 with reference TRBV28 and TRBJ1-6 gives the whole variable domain DVKVTQSSRYLVKRTGEKVFLECVQDMDHENMFWYRQDPGLGLRLIYFSYDVKMKEKGDIPEGYSVSREKKERFSLILESASTNQTSMYLCASSPVTDSYNSPLHFGNGTRLTVT.

The CDR3 DNA reads as TGTGCCAGCAGCGTAGCTGGGACGGCAGAGACCCAGTACTTC. It is translated as CASSVAGTAETQYF. V is TRBV9 and J is TRBJ2-5; either TRBD1 or TRBD2 may fit D (5 bases each). This CDR3 has 14 amino acids. Germline CDR1 is SGDLS and CDR2 is YYNGEE. With 0 bases removed from V and 4 bases from J, the gap between germline ends came to 10 bases.

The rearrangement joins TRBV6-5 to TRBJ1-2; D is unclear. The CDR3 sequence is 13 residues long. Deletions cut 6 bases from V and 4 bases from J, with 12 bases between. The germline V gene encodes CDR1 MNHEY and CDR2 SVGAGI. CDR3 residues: CASSPGDSYGYTF. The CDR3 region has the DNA TGTGCCAGCAGCCCCGGGGATAGCTATGGCTACACCTTC.

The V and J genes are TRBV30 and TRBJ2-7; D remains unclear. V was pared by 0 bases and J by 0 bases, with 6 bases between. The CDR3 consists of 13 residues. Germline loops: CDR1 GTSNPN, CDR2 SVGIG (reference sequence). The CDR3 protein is CAWSVRISYEQYF. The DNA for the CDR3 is TGTGCCTGGAGTGTACGTATCTCCTACGAGCAGTACTTC.

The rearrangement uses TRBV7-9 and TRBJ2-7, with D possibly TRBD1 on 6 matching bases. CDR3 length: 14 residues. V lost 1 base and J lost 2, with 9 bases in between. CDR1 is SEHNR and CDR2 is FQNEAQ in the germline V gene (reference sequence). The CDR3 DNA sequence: TGTGCCAGCAGCTTAGGAACAGGGACCTACGAGCAGTACTTC. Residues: CASSLGTGTYEQYF.

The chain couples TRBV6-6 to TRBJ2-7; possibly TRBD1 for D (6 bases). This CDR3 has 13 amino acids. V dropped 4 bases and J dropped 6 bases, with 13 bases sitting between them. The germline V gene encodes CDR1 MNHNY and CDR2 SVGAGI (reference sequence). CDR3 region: CASSSTGIGEQYF. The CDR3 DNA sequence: TGTGCCAGCAGTTCCACAGGGATAGGCGAGCAGTACTTC.

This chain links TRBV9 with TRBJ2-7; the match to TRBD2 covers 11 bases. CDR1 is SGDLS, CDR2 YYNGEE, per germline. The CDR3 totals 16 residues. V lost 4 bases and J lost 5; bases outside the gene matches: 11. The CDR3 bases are TGTGCCAGCAGCCGAACTAGCGGGAGCGGAGGAAACGAGCAGTACTTC. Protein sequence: CASSRTSGSGGNEQYF.

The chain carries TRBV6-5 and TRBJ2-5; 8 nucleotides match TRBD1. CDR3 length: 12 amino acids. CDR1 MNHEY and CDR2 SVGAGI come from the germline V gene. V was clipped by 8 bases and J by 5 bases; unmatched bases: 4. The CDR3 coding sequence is TGTGCCAGCGGGACAGGCTACGAGACCCAGTACTTC. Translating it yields CASGTGYETQYF.

CDR3 in DNA: TGTGCCAGCAGCCATCCGACGGCCAGGAGTCCCTACGAGCAGTACTTC. Residues: CASSHPTARSPYEQYF. V and J are TRBV7-9 and TRBJ2-7; D unclear. The germline V and J ends were trimmed by 5 bases and 2 bases, with 19 bases remaining between them. This CDR3 spans 16 amino acids. Germline CDR1 reads SEHNR; CDR2 reads FQNEAQ (reference sequence).

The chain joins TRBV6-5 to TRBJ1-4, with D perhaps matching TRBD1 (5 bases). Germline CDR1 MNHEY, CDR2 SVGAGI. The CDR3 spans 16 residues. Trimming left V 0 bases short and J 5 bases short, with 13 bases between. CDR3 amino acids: CASSYSGAEENEKLFF. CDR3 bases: TGTGCCAGCAGTTACTCAGGGGCTGAAGAAAATGAAAAACTGTTTTTT.

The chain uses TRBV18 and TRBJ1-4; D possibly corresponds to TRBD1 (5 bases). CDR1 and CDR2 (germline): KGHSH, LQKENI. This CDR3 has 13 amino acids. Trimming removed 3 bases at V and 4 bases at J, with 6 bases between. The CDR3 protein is CASSPQGNEKLFF. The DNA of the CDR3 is TGTGCCAGCTCACCTCAGGGTAATGAAAAACTGTTTTTT.

CDR3 sequence (DNA): TGTGCCATCAGGGGACAGGGATATACCGGGGAGCTGTTTTTT. Its protein is CAIRGQGYTGELFF. The gene calls are TRBV10-3 and TRBJ2-2, with 9 bases lining up with TRBD1. Germline assignment: CDR1 ENHRY and CDR2 SYGVKD. The CDR3 extends over 14 amino acids. Trimming at V came to 6 bases and at J to 5 bases, leaving 4 bases not matched to a gene.

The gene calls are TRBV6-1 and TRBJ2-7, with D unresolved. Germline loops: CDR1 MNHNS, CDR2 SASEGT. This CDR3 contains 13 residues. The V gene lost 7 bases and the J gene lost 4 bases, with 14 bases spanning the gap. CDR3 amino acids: CASTRDSLYEQYF. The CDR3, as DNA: TGTGCCAGCACAAGAGACTCCCTTTACGAGCAGTACTTC.

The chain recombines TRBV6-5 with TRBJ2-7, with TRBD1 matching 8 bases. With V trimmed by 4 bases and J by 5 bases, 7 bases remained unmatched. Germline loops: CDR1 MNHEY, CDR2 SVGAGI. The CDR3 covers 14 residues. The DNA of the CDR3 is TGTGCCAGCAGTTCGGCAGGGGGCAACCACGAGCAGTACTTC. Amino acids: CASSSAGGNHEQYF.

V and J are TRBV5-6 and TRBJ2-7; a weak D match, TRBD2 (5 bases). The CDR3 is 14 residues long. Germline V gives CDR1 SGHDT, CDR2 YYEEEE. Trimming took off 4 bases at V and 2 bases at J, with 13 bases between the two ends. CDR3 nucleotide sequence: TGTGCCAGCAGCCCCGGTCGGGGTACCTACGAGCAGTACTTC. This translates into CASSPGRGTYEQYF.

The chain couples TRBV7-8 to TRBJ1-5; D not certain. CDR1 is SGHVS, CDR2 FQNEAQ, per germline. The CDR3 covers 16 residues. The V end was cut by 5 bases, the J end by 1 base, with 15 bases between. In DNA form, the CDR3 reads TGTGCCAGCAGCAAATGGACGGACCACAGCAATCAGCCCCAGCATTTT. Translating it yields CASSKWTDHSNQPQHF.

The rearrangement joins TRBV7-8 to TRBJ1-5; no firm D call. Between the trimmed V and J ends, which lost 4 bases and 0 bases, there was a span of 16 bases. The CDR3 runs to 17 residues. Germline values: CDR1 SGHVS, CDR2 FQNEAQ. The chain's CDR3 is CASSSDGRQISNQPQHF. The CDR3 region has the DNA TGTGCCAGCAGCTCCGACGGCAGACAAATTAGCAATCAGCCCCAGCATTTT.

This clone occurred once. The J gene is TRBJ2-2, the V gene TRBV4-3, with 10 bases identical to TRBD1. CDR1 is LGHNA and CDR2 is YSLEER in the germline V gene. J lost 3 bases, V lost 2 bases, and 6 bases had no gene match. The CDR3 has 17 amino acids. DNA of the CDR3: TGCGCCAGCAGCCAAAGAGACAGGGGGCTCGACACCGGGGAGCTGTTTTTT. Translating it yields CASSQRDRGLDTGELFF.

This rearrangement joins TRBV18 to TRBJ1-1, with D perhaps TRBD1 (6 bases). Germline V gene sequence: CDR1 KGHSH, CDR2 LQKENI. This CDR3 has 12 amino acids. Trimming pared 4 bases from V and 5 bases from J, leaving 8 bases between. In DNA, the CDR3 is TGTGCCAGCTCACTACAGGGTACTGAAGCTTTCTTT. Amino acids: CASSLQGTEAFF.

CDR3 sequence: CASSQWGSYGYTF. CDR3 in DNA: TGCGCCAGCAGTCAATGGGGGTCCTATGGCTACACCTTC. The rearrangement uses TRBV23-1 and TRBJ1-2; D is perhaps TRBD1 (5 bases). TRBV23-1 carries the ORF label, with uncertain function. V dropped 1 base and J dropped 4 bases, with 7 bases sitting between them. The CDR3 covers 13 residues.

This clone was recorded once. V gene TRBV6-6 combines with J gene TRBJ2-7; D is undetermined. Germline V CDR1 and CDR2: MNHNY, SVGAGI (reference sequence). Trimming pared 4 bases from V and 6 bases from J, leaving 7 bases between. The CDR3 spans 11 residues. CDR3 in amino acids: CASSWLVEQYF. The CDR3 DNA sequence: TGTGCCAGCAGTTGGTTAGTCGAGCAGTACTTC.

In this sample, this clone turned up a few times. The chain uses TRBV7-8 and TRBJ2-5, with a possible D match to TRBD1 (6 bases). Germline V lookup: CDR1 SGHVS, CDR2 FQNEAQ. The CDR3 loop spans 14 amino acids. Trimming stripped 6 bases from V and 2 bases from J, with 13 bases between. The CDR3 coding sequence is TGTGCCAGCAGGGAACGCAGGGGACAAGAGACCCAGTACTTC. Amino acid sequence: CASRERRGQETQYF. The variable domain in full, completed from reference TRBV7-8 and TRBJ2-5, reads GAGVSQSPRYKVAKRGQDVALRCDPISGHVSLFWYQQALGQGPEFLTYFQNEAQLDKSGLPSDRFFAERPEGSVSTLKIQRTQQEDSAVYLCASRERRGQETQYFGPGTRLLVL.